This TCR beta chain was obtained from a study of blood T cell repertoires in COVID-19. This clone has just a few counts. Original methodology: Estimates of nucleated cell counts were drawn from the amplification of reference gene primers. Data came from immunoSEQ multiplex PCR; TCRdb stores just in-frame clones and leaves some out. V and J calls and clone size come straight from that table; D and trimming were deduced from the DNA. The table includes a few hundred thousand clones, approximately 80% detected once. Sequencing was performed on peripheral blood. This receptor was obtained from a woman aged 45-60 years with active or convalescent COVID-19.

CDR3 sequence: CASSQQGFTIYF. The DNA of the CDR3 is TGTGCCAGCAGCCAACAGGGTTTCACCATATATTTT. This chain links TRBV12-3 or TRBV12-4 with TRBJ1-3; perhaps TRBD1 as D (6 bases). The CDR3 is made up of 12 amino acids. The V gene lost 6 bases and the J gene lost 9 bases, with 12 bases spanning the gap.